This T cell receptor beta chain was identified in a study of control samples from healthy donors and cancer patients. Clones were read by immunoSEQ multiplex PCR, and TCRdb kept only the in-frame ones, dropping some. Of roughly 76,000 clones listed, roughly 93% are singletons. Trimming took 5 bases from V and 4 from J; bases not matched to a gene: 10. Germline V gene sequence: CDR1 MDHEN, CDR2 SYDVKM. CDR3 size: 15 residues. The receptor was isolated from a woman aged 40 to 49 with lung cancer. Input material: PBMCs. V gene TRBV28 combines with J gene TRBJ1-2; TRBD1 aligns across 7 bases. DNA of the CDR3: TGTGCCAGCAGTCCCGGGACAGCCTCTTCCTATGGCTACACCTTC. Amino acid sequence: CASSPGTASSYGYTF.